Listed here is a single TCR beta chain. No antigen is known for it. This sample was included in a study of shared clonotypes between healthy human individuals. Study in general: Donor composition was two women and three men, aged 18 to 49. The study's findings and limits: The four-donor shared clonotypes exceeded non-shared clonotypes in generation probability, with non-shared ones scoring lower. Several donors held about 5% of naive CD4 clonotypes in common.

Source study methods: ImmunoSEQ junction-only sequences lacked quality scores, so their filtering differed. The data were produced by immunoSEQ multiplex PCR, yet TCRdb's version contains in-frame clones alone and is incomplete. V and J calls and clone size come straight from that table; D and trimming were deduced from the DNA. The table has about 670,000 clones, approximately 75% seen once; the top ten hold 1.8%. The receptor comes from a woman aged 25 to 39 in good health. Sample: memory CD4+ T cells sorted from blood. As to subset: CD45RA-negative fraction.

The CDR3 bases are TGTGCCAGCGTTTGGGACAACTATGGCTACACCTTC. This codes for CASVWDNYGYTF. This rearrangement joins TRBV2 to TRBJ1-2; D is perhaps TRBD1 (5 bases). V lost 8 bases and J lost 2, with 9 bases in between. CDR3 length equals 12 residues. Germline assignment: CDR1 SNHLY and CDR2 FYNNEI.